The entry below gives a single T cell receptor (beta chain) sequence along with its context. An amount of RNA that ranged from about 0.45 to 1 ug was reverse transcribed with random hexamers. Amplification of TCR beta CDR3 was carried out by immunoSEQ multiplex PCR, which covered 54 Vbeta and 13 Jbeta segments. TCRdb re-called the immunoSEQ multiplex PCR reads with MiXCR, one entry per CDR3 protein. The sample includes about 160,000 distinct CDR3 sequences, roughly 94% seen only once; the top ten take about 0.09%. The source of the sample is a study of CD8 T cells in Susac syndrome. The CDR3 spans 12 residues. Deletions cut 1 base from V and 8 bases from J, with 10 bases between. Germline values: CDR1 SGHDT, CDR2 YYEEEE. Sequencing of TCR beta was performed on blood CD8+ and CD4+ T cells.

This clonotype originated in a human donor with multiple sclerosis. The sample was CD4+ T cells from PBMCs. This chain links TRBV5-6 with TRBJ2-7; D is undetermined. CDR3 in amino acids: CASSLFPNQQYF. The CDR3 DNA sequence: TGTGCCAGCAGCTTGTTTCCGAACCAGCAGTACTTC.